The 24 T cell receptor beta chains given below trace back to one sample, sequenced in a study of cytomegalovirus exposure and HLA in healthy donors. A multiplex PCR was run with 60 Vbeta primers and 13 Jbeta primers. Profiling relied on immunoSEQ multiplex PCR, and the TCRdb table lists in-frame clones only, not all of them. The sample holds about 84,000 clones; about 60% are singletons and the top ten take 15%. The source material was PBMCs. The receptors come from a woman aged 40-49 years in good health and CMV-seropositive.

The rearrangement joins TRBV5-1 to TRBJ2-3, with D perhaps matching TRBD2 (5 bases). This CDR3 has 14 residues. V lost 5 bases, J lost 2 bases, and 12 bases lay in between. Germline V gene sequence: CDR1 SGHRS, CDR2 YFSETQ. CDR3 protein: CASRRTGITDTQYF. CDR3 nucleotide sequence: TGCGCCAGCAGGAGGACGGGAATCACAGATACGCAGTATTTT.

Written as DNA, the CDR3 is TGTGCCTGGAGTCCCGGACAGGATACGCAGTATTTT. Translated: CAWSPGQDTQYF. The genes are TRBV30 and TRBJ2-3; D is possibly TRBD1 (6 bases). Germline loops: CDR1 GTSNPN, CDR2 SVGIG (reference sequence). This CDR3 has 12 residues. V shed 2 bases and J shed 6 bases, with 9 bases lying between them. Using reference TRBV30 and TRBJ2-3 for the parts outside the CDR3, the full variable domain is SQTIHQWPATLVQPVGSPLSLECTVEGTSNPNLYWYRQAAGRGLQLLFYSVGIGQISSEVPQNLSASRPQDRQFILSSKKLLLSDSGFYLCAWSPGQDTQYFGPGTRLTVL.

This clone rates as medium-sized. Here the CDR3 DNA reads TGTGCCAGCAGGAAAGGGGAAGGTGGAAACACCATATATTTT. It is translated as CASRKGEGGNTIYF. V usage is TRBV2 and J usage is TRBJ1-3; D possibly corresponds to TRBD1 (5 bases). Per the germline V gene, CDR1 is SNHLY and CDR2 is FYNNEI. This CDR3 is 14 amino acids long. Trimming removed 6 bases from V and 3 bases from J, with 12 bases in between.

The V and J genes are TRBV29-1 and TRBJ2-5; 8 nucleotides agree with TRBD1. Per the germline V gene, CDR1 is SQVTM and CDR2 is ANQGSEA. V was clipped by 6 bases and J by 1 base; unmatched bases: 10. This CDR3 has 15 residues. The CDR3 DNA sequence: TGCAGCGTCGACAGGGGCGATAAGGGCCAAGAGACCCAGTACTTC. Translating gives CSVDRGDKGQETQYF.

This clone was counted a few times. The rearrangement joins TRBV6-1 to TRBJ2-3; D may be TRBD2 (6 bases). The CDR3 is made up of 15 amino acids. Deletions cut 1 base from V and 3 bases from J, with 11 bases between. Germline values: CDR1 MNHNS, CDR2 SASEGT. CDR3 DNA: TGTGCCAGCAGTGAAGGCGGGGTGGGGACAGATACGCAGTATTTT. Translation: CASSEGGVGTDTQYF.

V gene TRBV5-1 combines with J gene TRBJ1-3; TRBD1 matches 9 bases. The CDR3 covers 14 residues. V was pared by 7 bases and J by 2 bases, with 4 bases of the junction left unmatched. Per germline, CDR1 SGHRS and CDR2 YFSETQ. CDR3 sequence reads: CASWTGDTGNTIYF. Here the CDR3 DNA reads TGCGCCAGCTGGACAGGGGACACTGGAAACACCATATATTTT.

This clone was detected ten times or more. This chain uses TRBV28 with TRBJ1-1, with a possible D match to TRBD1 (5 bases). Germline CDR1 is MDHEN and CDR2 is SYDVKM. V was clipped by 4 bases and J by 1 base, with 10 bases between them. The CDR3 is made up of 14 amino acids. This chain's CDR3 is CASSSPGWNTEAFF. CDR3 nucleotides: TGTGCCAGCAGTTCCCCAGGGTGGAACACTGAAGCTTTCTTT.

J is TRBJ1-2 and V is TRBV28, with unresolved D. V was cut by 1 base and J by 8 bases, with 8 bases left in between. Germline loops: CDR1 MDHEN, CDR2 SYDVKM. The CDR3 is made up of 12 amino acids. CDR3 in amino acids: CASSLFPEGYTF. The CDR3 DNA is TGTGCCAGCAGTTTATTTCCGGAGGGCTACACCTTC.

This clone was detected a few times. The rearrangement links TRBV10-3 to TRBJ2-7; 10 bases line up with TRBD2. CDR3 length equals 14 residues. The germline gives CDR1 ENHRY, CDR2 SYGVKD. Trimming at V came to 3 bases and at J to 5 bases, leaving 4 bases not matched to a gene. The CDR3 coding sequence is TGTGCCATCAGTGAAGCGGGAGGGGGCCACGAGCAGTACTTC. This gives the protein CAISEAGGGHEQYF.

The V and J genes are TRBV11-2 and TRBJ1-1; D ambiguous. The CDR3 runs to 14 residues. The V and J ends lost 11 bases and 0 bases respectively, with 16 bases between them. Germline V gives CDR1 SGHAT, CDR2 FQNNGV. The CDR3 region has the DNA TGTGCCTCTAGCCTGGGGAAGATGAACACTGAAGCTTTCTTT. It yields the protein CASSLGKMNTEAFF.

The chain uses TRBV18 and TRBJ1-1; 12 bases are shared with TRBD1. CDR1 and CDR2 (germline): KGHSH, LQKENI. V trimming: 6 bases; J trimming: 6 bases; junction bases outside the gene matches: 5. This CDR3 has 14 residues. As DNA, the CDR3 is TGTGCCAGCTCCAGGGGACAGGGGGCCCCTGAAGCTTTCTTT. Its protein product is CASSRGQGAPEAFF.

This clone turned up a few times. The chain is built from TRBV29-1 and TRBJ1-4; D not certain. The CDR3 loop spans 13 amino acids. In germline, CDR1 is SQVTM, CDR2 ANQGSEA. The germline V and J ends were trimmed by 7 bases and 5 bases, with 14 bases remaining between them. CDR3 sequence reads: CSAGLGQNEKLFF. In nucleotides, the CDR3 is TGCAGCGCTGGCTTGGGCCAGAATGAAAAACTGTTTTTT.

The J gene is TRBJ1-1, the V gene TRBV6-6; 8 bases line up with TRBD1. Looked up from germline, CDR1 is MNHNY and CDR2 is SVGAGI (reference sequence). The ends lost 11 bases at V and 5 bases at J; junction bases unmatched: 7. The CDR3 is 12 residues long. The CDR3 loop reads CAAGQEETEAFF. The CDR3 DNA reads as TGTGCCGCGGGACAGGAGGAGACTGAAGCTTTCTTT.

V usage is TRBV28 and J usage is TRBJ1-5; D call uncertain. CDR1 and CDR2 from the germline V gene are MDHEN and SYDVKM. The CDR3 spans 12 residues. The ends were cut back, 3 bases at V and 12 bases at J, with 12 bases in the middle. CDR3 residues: CASSFQPGVQHF. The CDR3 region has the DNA TGTGCCAGCAGTTTTCAGCCCGGGGTCCAGCATTTT.

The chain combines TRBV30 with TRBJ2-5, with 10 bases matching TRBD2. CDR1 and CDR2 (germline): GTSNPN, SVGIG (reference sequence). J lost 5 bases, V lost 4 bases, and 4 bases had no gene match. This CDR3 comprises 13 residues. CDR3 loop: CAWTSGSRETQYF. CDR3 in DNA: TGTGCCTGGACTAGCGGGAGTCGGGAGACCCAGTACTTC.

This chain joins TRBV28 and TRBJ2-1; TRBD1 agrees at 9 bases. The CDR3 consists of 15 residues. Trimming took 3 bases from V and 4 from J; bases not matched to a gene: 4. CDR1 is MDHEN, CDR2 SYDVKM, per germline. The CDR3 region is CASSFGQGNYNEQFF. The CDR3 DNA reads TGTGCCAGCAGTTTCGGACAGGGGAATTACAATGAGCAGTTCTTC.

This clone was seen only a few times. CDR3 in amino acids: CAWSLYRVFKETQYF. CDR3 coding DNA: TGTGCCTGGAGCCTTTACAGGGTTTTCAAAGAGACCCAGTACTTC. The chain couples TRBV30 to TRBJ2-5, with TRBD1 as a possible D gene (6 bases). Germline-derived CDR1 and CDR2 are GTSNPN and SVGIG (reference sequence). V was shortened by 3 bases and J by 3 bases, with 17 bases between the two germline ends. This CDR3 has 15 amino acids.

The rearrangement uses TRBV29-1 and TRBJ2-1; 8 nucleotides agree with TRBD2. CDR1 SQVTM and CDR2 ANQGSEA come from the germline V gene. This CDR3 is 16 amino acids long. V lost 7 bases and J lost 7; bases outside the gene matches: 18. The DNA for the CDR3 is TGCAGCGCACTGGCCGGGACTAGTTCGGTTGGGAATGAGCAGTTCTTC. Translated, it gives CSALAGTSSVGNEQFF.

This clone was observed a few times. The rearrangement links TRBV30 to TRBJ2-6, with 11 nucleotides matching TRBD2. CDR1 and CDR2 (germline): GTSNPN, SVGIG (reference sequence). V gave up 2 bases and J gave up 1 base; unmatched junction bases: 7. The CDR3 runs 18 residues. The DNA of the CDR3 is TGTGCCTGGAGTACCGGACTAGCGGGCTCATCTGGGGCCAACGTCCTGACTTTC. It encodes CAWSTGLAGSSGANVLTF.

The CDR3 DNA is TGTGCCAGCACCCGGACAGGGACAAGCACTGAAGCTTTCTTT. Translating gives CASTRTGTSTEAFF. The chain combines TRBV6-5 with TRBJ1-1, with 8 bases aligning to TRBD1. The trim removed 7 bases at V and 4 bases at J, leaving 8 bases unmatched. Germline V gene lookup returns CDR1 MNHEY and CDR2 SVGAGI. This CDR3 region has 14 residues.

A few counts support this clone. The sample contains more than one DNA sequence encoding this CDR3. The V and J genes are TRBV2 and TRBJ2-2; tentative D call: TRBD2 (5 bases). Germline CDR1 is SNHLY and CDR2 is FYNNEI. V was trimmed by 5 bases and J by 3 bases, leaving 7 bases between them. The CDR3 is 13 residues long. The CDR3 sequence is CASSLDYTGELFF. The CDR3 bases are TGTGCCAGCAGTTTGGACTACACCGGGGAGCTGTTTTTT.

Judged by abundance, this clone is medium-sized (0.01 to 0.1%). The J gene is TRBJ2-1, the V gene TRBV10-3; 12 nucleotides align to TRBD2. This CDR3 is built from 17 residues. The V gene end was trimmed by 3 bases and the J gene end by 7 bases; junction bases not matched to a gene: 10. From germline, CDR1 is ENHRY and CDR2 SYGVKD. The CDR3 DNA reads TGTGCCATCAGTGACCCTGAGACTAGCGGGAGACCGAATGAGCAGTTCTTC. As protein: CAISDPETSGRPNEQFF.

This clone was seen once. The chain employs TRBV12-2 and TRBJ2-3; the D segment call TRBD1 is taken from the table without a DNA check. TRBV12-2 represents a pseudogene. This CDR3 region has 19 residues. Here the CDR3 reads CASRLRRTGTGRRTDTQYF. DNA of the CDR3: TGTGCAAGTCGCTTGAGACGAACTGGGACAGGGAGGAGAACAGATACGCAGTATTTT.

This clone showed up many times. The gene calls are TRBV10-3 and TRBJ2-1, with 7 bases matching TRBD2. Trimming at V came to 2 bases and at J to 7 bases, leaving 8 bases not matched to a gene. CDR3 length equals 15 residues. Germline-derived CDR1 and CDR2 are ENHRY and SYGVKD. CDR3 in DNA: TGTGCCATCAGTGAGAGGGAGGCCGGGGGGAATGAGCAGTTCTTC. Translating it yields CAISEREAGGNEQFF.